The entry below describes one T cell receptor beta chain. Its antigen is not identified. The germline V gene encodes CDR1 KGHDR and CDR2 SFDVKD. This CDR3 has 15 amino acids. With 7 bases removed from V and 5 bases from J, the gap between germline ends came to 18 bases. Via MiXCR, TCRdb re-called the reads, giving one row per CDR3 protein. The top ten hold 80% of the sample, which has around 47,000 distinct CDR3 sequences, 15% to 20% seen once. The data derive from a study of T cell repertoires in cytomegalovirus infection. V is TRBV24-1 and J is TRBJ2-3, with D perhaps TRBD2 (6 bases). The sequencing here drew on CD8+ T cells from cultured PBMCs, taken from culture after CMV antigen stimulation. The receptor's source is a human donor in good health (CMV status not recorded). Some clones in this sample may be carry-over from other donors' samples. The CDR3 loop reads CATSNGPREVDTQYF. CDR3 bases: TGTGCCACCAGCAACGGGCCCAGGGAGGTAGATACGCAGTATTTT.